The 29 T cell receptor beta chains given below trace back to one sample, sequenced in a study of T cells after yellow fever vaccination (dated by TCRdb to the late 2010s). This specimen's treatment or condition label, per the study, means: live attenuated yellow fever vaccine strain. The library was produced with 5' RACE. TCRdb lists the instrument as Illumina NovaSeq 6000. The public reads were reprocessed in TCRdb via fastp at Q25 and MiXCR, keeping in-frame beta chains. Entries are consolidated by CDR3 protein sequence, retaining the most common genes and DNA. Recorded for this sample are about 320,000 distinct CDR3 sequences; roughly 10% of them occurred a single time. The ten top clones hold about 3.3% of the sample. The source material was CD4+ T cells sorted from PBMCs, sampled 45 days after the yellow fever booster vaccination. Every receptor here comes from a man between 18 and 29 years old who received the YFV17D yellow fever vaccine.

This clonotype was seen more than once but under ten times. The chain is built from TRBV4-2 and TRBJ1-3; D gene unclear. CDR3 length: 17 amino acids. The germline V gene encodes CDR1 LGHNA and CDR2 YNFKEQ. Trimming removed 0 bases at V and 0 bases at J, with 12 bases between. CDR3 nucleotide sequence: TGTGCCAGCAGCCAAGAGGCAGCTTATTACTCTGGAAACACCATATATTTT. Amino acid sequence: CASSQEAAYYSGNTIYF.

This chain joins TRBV6-4 and TRBJ2-2, with D possibly being TRBD1 (6 bases). This CDR3 region has 14 residues. Per the germline V gene, CDR1 is MRHNA and CDR2 is SNTAGT. V lost 3 bases to trimming and J lost 5 bases, with 10 bases between them. DNA for the CDR3: TGTGCCAGCAGTGAGCAGGGGCGAACCGGGGAGCTGTTTTTT. Translated: CASSEQGRTGELFF.

This clonotype was observed at least ten times. The chain links TRBV5-6 to TRBJ2-7; the D is unclear. The CDR3 is 13 amino acids. The V and J ends lost 0 bases and 1 base respectively, with 5 bases between them. The germline CDR1 and CDR2 sequences are SGHDT and YYEEEE. CDR3 DNA: TGTGCCAGCAGCTTGGATAGGTCCTACGAGCAGTACGTC. It encodes CASSLDRSYEQYV.

The V gene is TRBV7-9, the J gene TRBJ2-5, with a possible D match to TRBD2 (6 bases). The CDR3 runs 15 residues. Germline V gene lookup returns CDR1 SEHNR and CDR2 FQNEAQ (reference sequence). The V and J ends lost 6 bases and 1 base respectively, with 15 bases between them. This chain's CDR3 is CASSDPRGTQETQYF. CDR3 nucleotide sequence: TGTGCCAGCAGTGACCCCCGGGGGACCCAAGAGACCCAGTACTTC.

This clonotype was seen only a few times. J is TRBJ1-6 and V is TRBV19, with D possibly matching TRBD1 (5 bases). The CDR3 has 12 residues. Trimming pared 1 base from V and 16 bases from J, leaving 11 bases between. Germline V gene data show CDR1 as LNHDA and CDR2 as SQIVND (reference sequence). CDR3 sequence (DNA): TGTGCCAGTAGTATAGTTGGGGGACTGCTCCACTTT. Translation gives CASSIVGGLLHF.

This clonotype was counted only a few times. CDR3 DNA: TGTGCCAGCAGCGGGCCGGGACAGCAGAACACTGAAGCTTTCTTT. Its protein product is CASSGPGQQNTEAFF. The J gene is TRBJ1-1, the V gene TRBV7-3, with 7 bases matching TRBD1. Looked up from germline, CDR1 is SGHTA and CDR2 is FQGTGA. The CDR3 runs 15 residues. With V trimmed by 5 bases and J by 1 base, 7 bases remained unmatched.

This clonotype was picked up a small number of times. Relative to the germline gene, one junction end is altered; a read error may explain this. The J gene is TRBJ1-1, the V gene TRBV7-9; D is ambiguous. The germline V gene has CDR1 SEHNR and CDR2 FQNEAQ (reference sequence). The CDR3 is made up of 11 amino acids. DNA of the CDR3: TGTGCCAGCAGCAGGAACCCTGAAGCTTTCTTT. The encoded protein is CASSRNPEAFF.

This clonotype was counted only a few times. This chain links TRBV18 with TRBJ1-4, with 7 bases identical to TRBD1. The length of the CDR3 is 18 residues. V dropped 4 bases and J dropped 5; count of bases not matched to a gene: 16. Germline lookup yields CDR1 KGHSH and CDR2 LQKENI. CDR3: CASSRGGLAGTANEKLFF. CDR3 DNA sequence: TGTGCCAGCTCACGCGGCGGATTGGCCGGGACAGCGAATGAAAAACTGTTTTTT.

This rearrangement joins TRBV12-3 or TRBV12-4 to TRBJ2-1; a possible D gene is TRBD2 (5 bases). The CDR3 contains 14 residues. V shed 5 bases and J shed 6 bases, with 14 bases lying between them. CDR3 nucleotides: TGTGCCAGCAGTCCGGGGTTTTTTTCCAATGAGCAGTTCTTC. As protein: CASSPGFFSNEQFF.

This clonotype was counted ten times or more. The chain uses TRBV3-1 and TRBJ2-5, with D possibly TRBD2 on 5 matching bases. V gave up 2 bases and J gave up 7 bases, with 8 bases separating them. The germline CDR1 and CDR2 sequences are LGHDT and YNNKEL (reference sequence). The CDR3 consists of 12 residues. The CDR3 loop is CASSQRGGTQYF. DNA for the CDR3: TGTGCCAGCAGCCAACGGGGTGGGACCCAGTACTTC.

This clonotype occurred a few times. The rearrangement uses TRBV7-4 and TRBJ2-7; D is ambiguous. Trimming removed 11 bases at V and 3 bases at J, with 20 bases between. CDR1 and CDR2 (germline): SGHVT, SQSDAQ. CDR3 length equals 14 residues. CDR3 amino acids: CAYPTPQSLYEQYV. The CDR3 DNA reads as TGTGCCTACCCAACTCCTCAGTCCCTCTACGAGCAGTACGTC.

The chain uses TRBV5-1 and TRBJ2-3, with 11 bases identical to TRBD2. Germline CDR1 and CDR2: SGHRS and YFSETQ. Trimming removed 0 bases from V and 7 bases from J; junction bases left unmatched: 4. The CDR3 extends over 15 amino acids. The CDR3 loop reads CASSLDRLAGYTQYF. The CDR3 nucleotides read TGCGCCAGCAGCTTGGACCGACTAGCGGGGTATACGCAGTATTTT.

This sequence joins TRBV9 and TRBJ1-4, with TRBD1 identical over 10 bases. Germline V gives CDR1 SGDLS, CDR2 YYNGEE. This CDR3 has 14 amino acids. The J segment lost 7 bases and the V segment lost 3 bases, leaving 3 bases of the junction unmatched. The CDR3, as DNA: TGTGCCAGCAGCGGACAGGGGGCCGGTGAAAAACTGTTTTTT. Translating it yields CASSGQGAGEKLFF. Filled out from reference TRBV9 and TRBJ1-4, the complete variable domain reads DSGVTQTPKHLITATGQRVTLRCSPRSGDLSVYWYQQSLDQGLQFLIQYYNGEERAKGNILERFSAQQFPDLHSELNLSSLELGDSALYFCASSGQGAGEKLFFGSGTQLSVL.

This clonotype came up a few times. The chain employs TRBV11-2 and TRBJ2-1; D uncertain. CDR3 length: 15 residues. Trimming left V 5 bases short and J 9 bases short, with 20 bases between. Germline V gives CDR1 SGHAT, CDR2 FQNNGV. The CDR3 reads CASSPRARPVLEQFF. CDR3 sequence (DNA): TGTGCCAGCAGCCCTAGGGCCCGCCCTGTTCTTGAGCAGTTCTTC. The complete variable domain, with remaining parts taken from reference TRBV11-2 and TRBJ2-1, reads EAGVAQSPRYKIIEKRQSVAFWCNPISGHATLYWYQQILGQGPKLLIQFQNNGVVDDSQLPKDRFSAERLKGVDSTLKIQPAKLEDSAVYLCASSPRARPVLEQFFGPGTRLTVL.

This clonotype occurred a few times. V is TRBV4-1 and J is TRBJ2-3; the D gene is possibly TRBD2 (5 bases). Trimming took 5 bases from V and 2 from J, leaving 14 bases between them. This CDR3 region has 15 residues. Germline CDR1 and CDR2: MGHRA and YSYEKL. This chain's CDR3 is CASSFSGIITDTQYF. The DNA of the CDR3 is TGCGCCAGCAGCTTTTCGGGGATAATCACAGATACGCAGTATTTT.

At least ten counts were recorded for this clonotype. The chain joins TRBV7-2 to TRBJ2-3; D is perhaps TRBD1 or TRBD2 (6 bases each). CDR1 and CDR2 from the germline V gene are SGHTA and FQGNSA. The V end was cut by 1 base, the J end by 2 bases, with 19 bases between. The CDR3 totals 18 residues. The CDR3 region is CASSLEEGVAEPTDTQYF. In nucleotides, the CDR3 is TGTGCCAGCAGCTTAGAGGAGGGGGTAGCGGAGCCCACAGATACGCAGTATTTT. Together with reference TRBV7-2 and TRBJ2-3, the CDR3 gives the full variable domain: GAGVSQSPSNKVTEKGKDVELRCDPISGHTALYWYRQSLGQGLEFLIYFQGNSAPDKSGLPSDRFSAERTGGSVSTLTIQRTQQEDSAVYLCASSLEEGVAEPTDTQYFGPGTRLTVL.

This clonotype was observed a handful of times. The V call is TRBV30, the J call TRBJ1-1; tentatively, D is TRBD1 (5 bases). V shed 4 bases and J shed 5 bases, with 17 bases lying between them. There are 14 residues in the CDR3. Germline V CDR1 and CDR2: GTSNPN, SVGIG (reference sequence). CDR3 bases: TGTGCCTGGACAGGGTGGTCCCCGGGAACTGAAGCTTTCTTT. This gives the protein CAWTGWSPGTEAFF.

The gene calls are TRBV7-2 and TRBJ1-4; TRBD1 aligns across 8 bases. Germline V gene lookup returns CDR1 SGHTA and CDR2 FQGNSA. Trimming cost V 6 bases and J 0 bases; bases outside gene matches: 3. The CDR3 totals 15 residues. The CDR3 loop reads CASRTGGSTNEKLFF. The CDR3 coding sequence is TGTGCCAGCAGAACAGGGGGGTCAACTAATGAAAAACTGTTTTTT.

This rearrangement joins TRBV7-3 to TRBJ2-5, with 8 bases lining up with TRBD2. Germline assignment: CDR1 SGHTA and CDR2 FQGTGA. The CDR3 consists of 15 residues. V gave up 0 bases and J gave up 4 bases; unmatched junction bases: 4. CDR3 DNA sequence: TGTGCCAGCAGCTTAACGTCAAGCGGGGGAGAGACCCAGTACTTC. This sequence encodes CASSLTSSGGETQYF.

In its sample, this clonotype was seen many times. This rearrangement joins TRBV7-9 to TRBJ2-5; D call uncertain. In germline, CDR1 is SEHNR, CDR2 FQNEAQ (reference sequence). Trimming stripped 5 bases from V and 2 bases from J, with 15 bases between. The CDR3 length is 15 residues. The CDR3 sequence: CASSPPGYQQETQYF. CDR3 bases: TGTGCCAGCAGCCCCCCCGGGTATCAACAAGAGACCCAGTACTTC. Looking up the rest from reference TRBV7-9 and TRBJ2-5 gives the full variable domain: DTGVSQNPRHKITKRGQNVTFRCDPISEHNRLYWYRQTLGQGPEFLTYFQNEAQLEKSRLLSDRFSAERPKGSFSTLEIQRTEQGDSAMYLCASSPPGYQQETQYFGPGTRLLVL.

V is TRBV3-1 and J is TRBJ2-3; a possible D gene is TRBD1 (6 bases). Trimming removed 6 bases at V and 4 bases at J, with 11 bases between. The CDR3 sequence is 13 residues long. Germline V gives CDR1 LGHDT, CDR2 YNNKEL (reference sequence). The CDR3 coding sequence is TGTGCCAGCAGACAGACAGGATCAGATACGCAGTATTTT. Protein product: CASRQTGSDTQYF.

This clonotype was detected many times. This sequence joins TRBV4-3 and TRBJ1-4; D may be TRBD1 (6 bases). The CDR3 runs 21 residues. CDR1 LGHNA and CDR2 YSLEER come from the germline V gene. The germline V and J ends were trimmed by 2 bases and 0 bases, with 25 bases remaining between them. This CDR3 is CASSQLVMVAGASATNEKLFF. DNA for the CDR3: TGCGCCAGCAGCCAACTTGTGATGGTCGCAGGGGCGAGTGCAACTAATGAAAAACTGTTTTTT.

The chain couples TRBV14 to TRBJ2-2; 10 bases align to TRBD1. Trimming took 2 bases from V and 3 from J; bases not matched to a gene: 9. Germline-derived CDR1 and CDR2 are SGHDN and FVKESK. CDR3 length: 18 residues. CDR3 coding DNA: TGTGCCAGCAGCCAAAGATATACGGGGACAGGGGACACCGGGGAGCTGTTTTTT. Protein: CASSQRYTGTGDTGELFF.

This clonotype was recorded once. This chain uses TRBV7-3 with TRBJ1-1; no clear D gene. Trimming took off 2 bases at V and 3 bases at J, with 10 bases between the two ends. Germline V gene data show CDR1 as SGHTA and CDR2 as FQGTGA. The CDR3 spans 14 residues. Written as DNA, the CDR3 is TGTGCCAGCAGCTTAGATACGGGCCACACTGAAGCTTTCTTT. Its protein product is CASSLDTGHTEAFF.

The rearrangement uses TRBV4-3 and TRBJ2-6; D might be TRBD1 or TRBD2, each matching 5 bases. CDR1 LGHNA and CDR2 YSLEER come from the germline V gene. The CDR3 length is 20 residues. The germline V and J ends were trimmed by 1 base and 0 bases, with 19 bases remaining between them. The CDR3 spells CASSQGGRGLFFSGANVLTF. The DNA of the CDR3 is TGCGCCAGCAGCCAAGGGGGCCGGGGTTTATTTTTCTCTGGGGCCAACGTCCTGACTTTC.

This clonotype was recorded at least ten times. The V gene is TRBV12-3 or TRBV12-4, the J gene TRBJ1-1; D unresolved. The CDR3 is 13 residues long. Trimming left V 6 bases short and J 11 bases short, with 19 bases between. The CDR3 region is CASSEPPGGWAFF. The CDR3 bases are TGTGCCAGCAGCGAACCACCGGGTGGTTGGGCTTTCTTT.

This chain joins TRBV30 and TRBJ1-2, with 8 positions matching TRBD1. Germline V gene sequence: CDR1 GTSNPN, CDR2 SVGIG (reference sequence). The CDR3 covers 14 residues. The junction had 12 bases not matched to a gene; V was cut back by 4 bases and J by 8 bases. In nucleotides, the CDR3 is TGTGCCTGGACCCCCGGGACAGGACCGGGGGGCTACACCTTC. This translates into CAWTPGTGPGGYTF.

The chain is built from TRBV6-5 and TRBJ2-7, with D perhaps TRBD1 (5 bases). V lost 5 bases to trimming and J lost 4 bases, with 15 bases between them. CDR1 is MNHEY, CDR2 SVGAGI, per germline. This CDR3 comprises 14 residues. DNA for the CDR3: TGTGCCAGCAGTAATCAGGGTTTGGGTTACGAGCAGTACTTC. It codes for CASSNQGLGYEQYF.

The J gene is TRBJ1-1, the V gene TRBV7-9; 8 bases align to TRBD1. Germline V gene lookup returns CDR1 SEHNR and CDR2 FQNEAQ (reference sequence). The CDR3 is 15 amino acids. The V segment lost 5 bases and the J segment 1 base; nucleotides outside the gene matches: 6. Written as DNA, the CDR3 is TGTGCCAGCAGCCTCAGGACAGGGAGGAACACTGAAGCTTTCTTT. This translates into CASSLRTGRNTEAFF.